The 26 T cell receptor beta chains below come from one sample, sequenced in a study of regulatory T cells in long-lasting Graves disease. Stated time point: persistent/refractory GD, antithyroid drugs over 5 years with positive TRAb. PBMC-extracted RNA yielded the TCR library. CDR3-region Arm-PCR and iRepertoire HTBI primers produced the TCR beta libraries. TCRdb reprocessed the multiplex PCR reads via MiXCR and lists one record per CDR3 protein. The profile shows roughly 400,000 distinct CDR3 sequences, roughly 23% of them singletons. Sequenced material: peripheral blood mononuclear cells (PBMCs), taken when the disease was refractory, from a patient treated with antithyroid drugs. These receptors all come from a female donor with Graves disease.

This clonotype was observed a handful of times. The gene calls are TRBV4-1 and TRBJ1-5; 9 bases align to TRBD1. The junction had 7 bases not matched to a gene; V was cut back by 4 bases and J by 6 bases. Per germline, CDR1 MGHRA and CDR2 YSYEKL. The CDR3 contains 15 residues. The CDR3 nucleotides read TGCGCCAGCAGCCTTGACGGGACAGGGATTCAGCCCCAGCATTTT. This encodes CASSLDGTGIQPQHF.

In the case of this clonotype: Given a much more abundant clone one base away, this may be a read error. The J gene is TRBJ1-6, the V gene TRBV20-1, with unresolved D. The V gene's germline CDR1 is DFQATT and CDR2 SNEGSKA (reference sequence). The CDR3 extends over 11 amino acids. Here the CDR3 DNA reads TGCAGTACTAGACTCGTAGGCACCCTCCACTTT. Amino acid sequence: CSTRLVGTLHF.

The chain recombines TRBV3-1 with TRBJ2-7, with unresolved D. The CDR3 extends over 14 amino acids. The V and J ends lost 2 bases and 3 bases respectively, with 11 bases between them. In germline, CDR1 is LGHDT, CDR2 YNNKEL (reference sequence). The CDR3 reads CASSQTKVGYEQYF. The CDR3, as DNA: TGTGCCAGCAGCCAAACGAAGGTGGGCTACGAGCAGTACTTC.

This clonotype occurred many times. The rearrangement joins TRBV29-1 to TRBJ2-7; TRBD2 is a possible D gene (6 bases). CDR1 is SQVTM, CDR2 ANQGSEA, per germline. Trimming took off 7 bases at V and 3 bases at J, with 13 bases between the two ends. CDR3 length: 12 amino acids. This CDR3 reads CSGRDPYYEQYF. The CDR3 nucleotides are TGCAGCGGGAGGGACCCATACTACGAGCAGTACTTC.

This clonotype was detected many times. The chain carries TRBV29-1 and TRBJ1-1, with 9 bases that match TRBD1. This CDR3 spans 12 amino acids. J was trimmed by 5 bases and V by 7 bases; bases with no gene match: 5. Germline lookup yields CDR1 SQVTM and CDR2 ANQGSEA. Written as DNA, the CDR3 is TGCAGCGGAGGGACAGGGACTACTGAAGCTTTCTTT. Residues: CSGGTGTTEAFF.

In this sample, this clonotype turned up a few times. V gene TRBV5-6 combines with J gene TRBJ2-7; 10 positions agree with TRBD1. The V and J ends lost 1 base and 6 bases, in that order; junction bases with no gene match: 7. Germline CDR1 reads SGHDT; CDR2 reads YYEEEE. The CDR3 has 15 residues. This CDR3 reads CASSLYRTGGFEQYF. The CDR3 region has the DNA TGTGCCAGCAGCTTGTATAGGACAGGGGGTTTCGAGCAGTACTTC.

V and J are TRBV4-1 and TRBJ2-2; tentatively, D is TRBD1 (5 bases). Trimming removed 8 bases at V and 6 bases at J, with 13 bases between. Germline CDR1 is MGHRA and CDR2 is YSYEKL. This CDR3 region has 13 residues. CDR3 sequence: CASGPRVPGELFF. CDR3 sequence (DNA): TGCGCCAGCGGGCCCAGGGTCCCCGGGGAGCTGTTTTTT.

This clonotype appeared many times. The V gene is TRBV27, the J gene TRBJ2-2, with no clear D. The CDR3 runs 12 residues. CDR1 MNHEY and CDR2 SMNVEV come from the germline V gene (reference sequence). V gave up 5 bases and J gave up 4 bases, with 5 bases separating them. CDR3 coding DNA: TGTGCCAGCAGTGCCTTCACCGGGGAGCTGTTTTTT. This gives the protein CASSAFTGELFF.

With regard to this clonotype: Sequence at one end of the junction differs from germline and may be a read error. This rearrangement joins TRBV7-3 to TRBJ2-2, with D perhaps TRBD2 (5 bases). CDR1 is SGHTA and CDR2 is FQGTGA in the germline V gene. The CDR3 loop spans 14 amino acids. This CDR3 is CASSFEVRTGELLF. The CDR3 bases are TGTGCCAGCAGCTTCGAAGTACGGACCGGGGAGCTGTTGTTT.

This clonotype was seen only a few times. As DNA, the CDR3 is TGCGCCAGCAGCCAAGTAGGGGAAGGAAACACCATATATTTT. Amino acids: CASSQVGEGNTIYF. This chain connects TRBV4-1 to TRBJ1-3; a possible D gene is TRBD1 (5 bases). This CDR3 contains 14 residues. V was trimmed by 1 base and J by 4 bases, leaving 8 bases between them. Germline V gene sequence: CDR1 MGHRA, CDR2 YSYEKL.

This clonotype was observed at least ten times. The chain has TRBV12-3 or TRBV12-4 and TRBJ2-5; the D is unclear. This CDR3 is built from 15 residues. Trimming took off 0 bases at V and 3 bases at J, with 11 bases between the two ends. CDR3 region: CASSLATGREETQYF. The CDR3 DNA sequence: TGTGCCAGCAGTTTAGCGACCGGCAGAGAAGAGACCCAGTACTTC.

At least ten counts were recorded for this clonotype. The chain combines TRBV28 with TRBJ2-7, with 11 bases lining up with TRBD2. The trim removed 3 bases at V and 7 bases at J, leaving 2 bases unmatched. The CDR3 has 13 amino acids. CDR1 is MDHEN and CDR2 is SYDVKM in the germline V gene. The CDR3, as DNA: TGTGCCAGCAGTTTCCGACTAGCGGGAGAGCAGTACTTC. Its protein product is CASSFRLAGEQYF.

As concerns this clonotype: The germline gene is not matched at one end of the junction; a read error may be the cause. This chain links TRBV27 with TRBJ2-2, with TRBD2 matching over 7 bases. The CDR3 has 12 residues. CDR1 is MNHEY and CDR2 is SMNVEV in the germline V gene (reference sequence). The CDR3 is CASSPLSGELSF. CDR3 nucleotide sequence: TGTGCCAGCAGTCCCCTAAGCGGGGAGCTGTCTTTT.

This clonotype was recorded many times. V usage is TRBV28 and J usage is TRBJ1-1; D might be TRBD1 (6 bases). The CDR3 consists of 15 residues. In germline, CDR1 is MDHEN, CDR2 SYDVKM. V lost 6 bases, J lost 4 bases, and 18 bases lay in between. CDR3 nucleotides: TGTGCCAGCAGGCTAGACGCACCGGGGGCCACTGAAGCTTTCTTT. As protein: CASRLDAPGATEAFF.

This clonotype was recorded at least ten times. Here the CDR3 reads CASSFLLASGELFF. Written as DNA, the CDR3 is TGTGCCAGCAGTTTCCTTTTGGCTTCCGGGGAGCTGTTTTTT. The V call is TRBV11-2, the J call TRBJ2-2, with D unresolved. V gave up 6 bases and J gave up 6 bases, with 14 bases separating them. Germline V gene lookup returns CDR1 SGHAT and CDR2 FQNNGV. CDR3 length equals 14 residues.

Ten or more counts support this clonotype. The chain joins TRBV3-1 to TRBJ2-7; a weak D match, TRBD1 (7 bases). Germline V gene lookup returns CDR1 LGHDT and CDR2 YNNKEL (reference sequence). Trimming removed 4 bases from V and 2 bases from J, with 15 bases in between. The CDR3 runs to 15 residues. This CDR3 reads CASSLEAGQTYEQYF. Here the CDR3 DNA reads TGTGCCAGCAGCCTCGAGGCGGGACAGACCTACGAGCAGTACTTC.

The V and J genes are TRBV7-9 and TRBJ2-7; tentatively, D is TRBD1 or TRBD2 (5 bases each). Germline V gives CDR1 SEHNR, CDR2 FQNEAQ (reference sequence). This CDR3 comprises 16 residues. V lost 1 base and J 5 bases, leaving 18 bases between the germline ends. This CDR3 reads CASSLGVREGTHEQYF. The CDR3 nucleotides read TGTGCCAGCAGCTTAGGGGTAAGGGAAGGGACCCACGAGCAGTACTTC.

The table lists this clonotype with a few counts. The V gene is TRBV19, the J gene TRBJ1-1; D may be TRBD1 (6 bases). CDR3 length equals 17 residues. V lost 3 bases and J lost 1, with 18 bases in between. Germline V gives CDR1 LNHDA, CDR2 SQIVND (reference sequence). The CDR3, as DNA: TGTGCCAGTAGTATCCAACAGGGCGGAAGGCAGAACACTGAAGCTTTCTTT. Encoded protein: CASSIQQGGRQNTEAFF.

There are a few counts of this clonotype. The chain employs TRBV4-1 and TRBJ1-6, with D possibly TRBD1 on 6 matching bases. The CDR3 is made up of 16 amino acids. In germline, CDR1 is MGHRA, CDR2 YSYEKL. V lost 2 bases, J lost 9 bases, and 17 bases lay in between. CDR3 residues: CASSQNMVQGASPLHF. Written as DNA, the CDR3 is TGCGCCAGCAGCCAAAACATGGTACAGGGTGCTTCACCCCTCCACTTT.

The rearrangement joins TRBV5-6 to TRBJ2-2, with 7 bases aligning to TRBD1. From germline, CDR1 is SGHDT and CDR2 YYEEEE. The CDR3 is 14 residues long. V dropped 1 base and J dropped 6; count of bases not matched to a gene: 3. CDR3 residues: CASSLLTGAGELFF. The CDR3 bases are TGTGCCAGCAGCTTGCTTACAGGGGCCGGGGAGCTGTTTTTT.

The table lists this clonotype with many counts. This chain links TRBV28 with TRBJ2-7; a possible D gene is TRBD2 (6 bases). Germline V CDR1 and CDR2: MDHEN, SYDVKM. This CDR3 contains 15 residues. V gave up 7 bases and J gave up 2 bases, with 18 bases separating them. The CDR3 coding sequence is TGTGCCAGCACCAAAGGAGGGGAAGCCACCTACGAGCAGTACTTC. Protein product: CASTKGGEATYEQYF.

This clonotype was counted ten times or more. This rearrangement joins TRBV6-5 to TRBJ1-1; D remains ambiguous. V lost 2 bases to trimming and J lost 0 bases, with 4 bases between them. This CDR3 region has 13 residues. The germline V gene encodes CDR1 MNHEY and CDR2 SVGAGI. In DNA, the CDR3 is TGTGCCAGCAGTTACAACATGAACACTGAAGCTTTCTTT. It translates to CASSYNMNTEAFF.

This clonotype was counted ten times or more. The chain couples TRBV2 to TRBJ2-5; TRBD2 is a possible D gene (6 bases). V lost 6 bases and J lost 4, with 15 bases in between. The CDR3 runs 14 residues. Looked up from germline, CDR1 is SNHLY and CDR2 is FYNNEI. Here the CDR3 DNA reads TGTGCCAGCAGAACGACGGGAGTCGGAGAGACCCAGTACTTC. Translated: CASRTTGVGETQYF.

A note on this clonotype: A much more abundant neighbour one base away suggests this may be a read error. This CDR3 reads CASSFTRRGAGEQYF. DNA for the CDR3: TGTGCCAGCAGCTTTACGAGACGGGGGGCTGGGGAGCAGTACTTC. The chain combines TRBV5-5 with TRBJ2-7, with a possible D match to TRBD2 (7 bases). From germline, CDR1 is SGHKS and CDR2 YYEKEE (reference sequence). Trimming took 2 bases from V and 7 from J, leaving 19 bases between them. This CDR3 spans 15 amino acids. Together with reference TRBV5-5 and TRBJ2-7, the CDR3 gives the full variable domain: DAGVTQSPTHLIKTRGQQVTLRCSPISGHKSVSWYQQVLGQGPQFIFQYYEKEERGRGNFPDRFSARQFPNYSSELNVNALLLGDSALYLCASSFTRRGAGEQYFGPGTRLTVT.

For this clonotype: This may stem from a read error, because a much larger clone lies one nucleotide away. The chain uses TRBV6-2 or TRBV6-3 and TRBJ2-5, with a possible D match to TRBD2 (6 bases). The V end was cut by 6 bases, the J end by 0 bases, with 17 bases between. CDR3 length: 16 residues. The germline V gene has CDR1 MNHEY and CDR2 SVGEGT. The CDR3 region is CASRKLAGRYQETQYF. CDR3 DNA: TGTGCCAGCAGAAAACTAGCTGGACGGTACCAAGAGACCCAGTACTTC.

This clonotype was counted many times. The rearrangement joins TRBV30 to TRBJ1-2; D unclear. The germline V gene encodes CDR1 GTSNPN and CDR2 SVGIG (reference sequence). The length of the CDR3 is 10 residues. As DNA, the CDR3 is TGTGCGGGGAGGTGGGATGGCTACACCTTC. It translates to CAGRWDGYTF. The whole variable domain, remainder taken from reference TRBV30 and TRBJ1-2, is SQTIHQWPATLVQPVGSPLSLECTVEGTSNPNLYWYRQAAGRGLQLLFYSVGIGQISSEVPQNLSASRPQDRQFILSSKKLLLSDSGFYLCAGRWDGYTFGSGTRLTVV.